These 13 T cell receptor beta chains were all obtained from the same sample, sequenced in a study of CD8+ T cells in alopecia areata. The study team obtained lesional scalp punch biopsies and peripheral blood from alopecia areata patients. RNA was isolated and reverse transcribed to cDNA, the sequencing template. The table came from immunoSEQ multiplex PCR; TCRdb's copy has only in-frame clones and leaves some out. The sample has some 12,000 clones, about 53% seen once; the top ten hold more than 12%. The specimen sequenced was skin. The receptor set was obtained from a human donor with alopecia areata.

The rearrangement links TRBV7-5 to TRBJ2-7; the table names TRBD1, a call not compared with the DNA. TRBV7-5 is recorded as a pseudogene. This CDR3 has 16 residues. DNA for the CDR3: TGTGTCAGAAGCTCACAGACAGGGCGAAGCTCCTACGAGCAGTACTTC. Amino acid sequence: CVRSSQTGRSSYEQYF.

The chain has TRBV4-2 and TRBJ2-3; 8 bases line up with TRBD2. From germline, CDR1 is LGHNA and CDR2 YNFKEQ. The CDR3 has 16 residues. V dropped 0 bases and J dropped 6; count of bases not matched to a gene: 8. The CDR3 DNA sequence: TGTGCCAGCAGCCAAGATTCGACGGGGGGGCCTGATACGCAGTATTTT. Translated, it gives CASSQDSTGGPDTQYF.

The chain combines TRBV5-1 with TRBJ2-7; no firm D call. Germline lookup yields CDR1 SGHRS and CDR2 YFSETQ. Trimming pared 0 bases from V and 0 bases from J, leaving 7 bases between. This CDR3 contains 14 residues. In nucleotides, the CDR3 is TGCGCCAGCAGCTTGGAAGGCAGCTCCTACGAGCAGTACTTC. Translated: CASSLEGSSYEQYF.

This clone has more than one count but fewer than ten. The CDR3 protein is CASSFGLLEEQFF. Written as DNA, the CDR3 is TGTGCCAGCAGCTTCGGACTGTTGGAAGAGCAGTTCTTC. The chain links TRBV7-9 to TRBJ2-1, with D perhaps matching TRBD2 (5 bases). The CDR3 runs to 13 residues. The germline CDR1 and CDR2 sequences are SEHNR and FQNEAQ (reference sequence). The V end was cut by 3 bases, the J end by 10 bases, with 13 bases between.

The chain joins TRBV2 to TRBJ1-5; D call uncertain. CDR1 and CDR2 (germline): SNHLY, FYNNEI. The CDR3 has 17 residues. The V end was cut by 2 bases, the J end by 0 bases, with 14 bases between. CDR3 residues: CASSERDGRNSNQPQHF. CDR3 sequence (DNA): TGTGCCAGCAGTGAACGGGATGGGAGGAATAGCAATCAGCCCCAGCATTTT.

V and J are TRBV7-4 and TRBJ1-3, with D uncertain. Looked up from germline, CDR1 is SGHVT and CDR2 is SQSDAQ. With 5 bases removed from V and 3 bases from J, the gap between germline ends came to 11 bases. This CDR3 has 14 amino acids. The CDR3, as DNA: TGTGCCAGCAGCGACTTCGCCCATGGAAACACCATATATTTT. As protein: CASSDFAHGNTIYF.

This clone has a single count. CDR3 loop: CAISGSYEQYF. The CDR3 coding sequence is TGTGCCATCAGTGGGAGCTACGAGCAGTACTTC. V usage is TRBV10-3 and J usage is TRBJ2-7; D remains unclear. CDR3 size: 11 residues. V gave up 4 bases and J gave up 3 bases, with 4 bases separating them. From germline, CDR1 is ENHRY and CDR2 SYGVKD.

The chain recombines TRBV5-4 with TRBJ2-7, with D uncertain. Looked up from germline, CDR1 is SGHNT and CDR2 is YYREEE (reference sequence). This CDR3 has 15 amino acids. Deletions cut 0 bases from V and 4 bases from J, with 14 bases between. Written as DNA, the CDR3 is TGTGCCAGCAGCTTGGCCTCGGGTGCGTTATACGAGCAGTACTTC. Translating gives CASSLASGALYEQYF.

This chain joins TRBV9 and TRBJ2-3, with 9 bases matching TRBD2. The CDR3 loop spans 18 amino acids. CDR1 and CDR2 from the germline V gene are SGDLS and YYNGEE. The V segment lost 5 bases and the J segment 6 bases; nucleotides outside the gene matches: 19. DNA of the CDR3: TGTGCCAGCAGTCAACGCGATCGAGTGGGACTAGCCCGCGATACGCAGTATTTT. Its translation is CASSQRDRVGLARDTQYF.

J is TRBJ2-3 and V is TRBV5-1; D is perhaps TRBD2 (6 bases). CDR1 is SGHRS and CDR2 is YFSETQ in the germline V gene. This CDR3 is 17 amino acids long. The ends were cut back, 0 bases at V and 1 base at J, with 15 bases in the middle. The CDR3 region has the DNA TGCGCCAGCAGCTTGGAGGGGCGGGGAGCCCGCACAGATACGCAGTATTTT. The encoded protein is CASSLEGRGARTDTQYF.

This clone has more than one count but fewer than ten. J is TRBJ1-2 and V is TRBV30; 9 nucleotides line up with TRBD1. CDR1 and CDR2 from the germline V gene are GTSNPN and SVGIG (reference sequence). With V trimmed by 3 bases and J by 7 bases, 6 bases remained unmatched. This CDR3 is 13 amino acids long. The CDR3 DNA follows: TGTGCCTGGAGAAACAGGGGGCGTTTTGGCTACACCTTC. As protein: CAWRNRGRFGYTF.

The chain joins TRBV5-6 to TRBJ2-5; 10 nucleotides agree with TRBD2. J gave up 2 bases and V 4 bases, and 14 bases lay outside the gene matches. The CDR3 loop spans 18 amino acids. The V gene's germline CDR1 is SGHDT and CDR2 YYEEEE. The CDR3 DNA reads as TGTGCCAGCAGCCCCACCTTTAGCGGGAGGAGGAGACAAGAGACCCAGTACTTC. This sequence encodes CASSPTFSGRRRQETQYF.

J is TRBJ2-7 and V is TRBV10-2, with D unresolved. The CDR3 length is 11 residues. CDR1 is WSHSY and CDR2 is SAAADI in the germline V gene. V was clipped by 5 bases and J by 3 bases, with 5 bases between them. In DNA, the CDR3 is TGCGCCAGCAGTTTAAACTACGAGCAGTACTTC. It yields the protein CASSLNYEQYF.